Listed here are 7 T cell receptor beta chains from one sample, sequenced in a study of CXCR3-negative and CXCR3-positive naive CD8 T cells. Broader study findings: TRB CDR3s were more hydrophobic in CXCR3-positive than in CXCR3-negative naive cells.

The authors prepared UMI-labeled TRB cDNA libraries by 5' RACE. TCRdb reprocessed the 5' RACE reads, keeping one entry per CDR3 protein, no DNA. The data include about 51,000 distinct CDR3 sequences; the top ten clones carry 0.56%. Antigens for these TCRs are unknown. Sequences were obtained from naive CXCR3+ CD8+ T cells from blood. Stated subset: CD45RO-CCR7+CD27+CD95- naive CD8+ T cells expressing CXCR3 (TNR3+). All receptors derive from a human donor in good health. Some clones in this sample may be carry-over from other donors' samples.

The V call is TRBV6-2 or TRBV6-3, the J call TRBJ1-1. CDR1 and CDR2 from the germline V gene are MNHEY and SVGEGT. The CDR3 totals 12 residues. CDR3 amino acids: CASTSGATEAFF.

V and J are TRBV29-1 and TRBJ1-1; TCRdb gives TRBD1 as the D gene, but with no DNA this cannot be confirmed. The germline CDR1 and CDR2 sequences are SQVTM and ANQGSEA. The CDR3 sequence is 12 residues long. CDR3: CSVPLANTEAFF.

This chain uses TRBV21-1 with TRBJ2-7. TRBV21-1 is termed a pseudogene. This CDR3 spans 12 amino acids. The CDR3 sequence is CASSKDDYEQYF.

CDR3 protein: CASSQEFPGQGYTGELFF. This sequence joins TRBV4-3 and TRBJ2-2; TCRdb lists TRBD1, though no DNA is available to test this call. The CDR3 runs to 18 residues. Looked up from germline, CDR1 is LGHNA and CDR2 is YSLEER.

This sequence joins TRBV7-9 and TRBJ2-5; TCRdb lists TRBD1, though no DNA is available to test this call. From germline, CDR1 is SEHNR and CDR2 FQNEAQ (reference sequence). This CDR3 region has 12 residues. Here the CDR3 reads CASSGPLETQYF.

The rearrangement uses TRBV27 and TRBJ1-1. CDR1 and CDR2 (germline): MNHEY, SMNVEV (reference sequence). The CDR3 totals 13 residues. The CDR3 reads CASKPDPNTEAFF.

The CDR3 region is CASSSPISSYEQYF. V and J are TRBV6-5 and TRBJ2-7; the D call of TRBD1 rests on TCRdb alone, since no DNA is present to check it. The CDR3 totals 14 residues. Germline-derived CDR1 and CDR2 are MNHEY and SVGAGI.